This T cell receptor (beta chain) originates from a study of blood T cell repertoires in COVID-19. Study overall: COVID-19 samples collected from the United States, Italy and Spain covered acute and convalescent phases.

Trimming stripped 5 bases from V and 0 bases from J, with 20 bases between. The germline V gene has CDR1 SGHTA and CDR2 FQGNSA. The CDR3 totals 18 residues. In the authors' methods: For nucleated cells, counts were estimated from reference gene primer amplification. Clones were read by immunoSEQ multiplex PCR, and TCRdb kept only the in-frame ones, dropping some. V and J calls and clone size come straight from that table; D and trimming were deduced from the DNA. Among about 44,000 clones, about 87% were seen once, and the ten largest hold 1% to 1.5%. The V and J genes are TRBV7-2 and TRBJ2-4; D may be TRBD1 (6 bases). Material for sequencing was peripheral blood. The origin of this receptor is a woman aged 35 to 49 with acute or convalescent COVID-19. The CDR3 here is CASSPRPGQQIAKNIQYF. For the CDR3, the DNA is TGTGCCAGCAGCCCGCGCCCCGGACAGCAGATAGCCAAAAACATTCAGTACTTC.